This entry lists 12 T cell receptor beta chains sequenced from one sample in a study of identical twins. TCRdb re-called the 5' RACE reads through MiXCR, storing one row per CDR3 protein. This sample carries 300,000 to 400,000 distinct CDR3 sequences, 9% to 15% of them seen once, and the ten largest clones take just over 7%. These records were also assigned to another study, of yellow fever vaccine responses in identical twins.

The sequenced material came from CD8+ T cells sorted from blood. The receptors here all came from a young woman in good health.

This clonotype was found a few times. Because it lacks the conserved phenylalanine or tryptophan at the end, this CDR3 is likely a read error. The DNA is omitted, as the CDR3 cannot be located on it reliably, and the CDR3 follows TCRdb's listing. The genes are TRBV21-1 and TRBJ2-5. TRBV21-1 counts as a pseudogene. The CDR3 has 10 amino acids, counting both end residues. This CDR3 reads CASSKDVRPS.

The chain couples TRBV24-1 to TRBJ2-2; a possible D gene is TRBD2 (6 bases). CDR1 is KGHDR, CDR2 SFDVKD, per germline. The length of the CDR3 is 17 residues. V dropped 4 bases and J dropped 5 bases, with 19 bases sitting between them. The CDR3 reads CATSDAGSAISTGELFF. The CDR3 nucleotides read TGTGCCACCAGTGACGCCGGGAGCGCCATTTCTACCGGGGAGCTGTTTTTT.

The rearrangement links TRBV11-2 to TRBJ2-1; 9 bases are shared with TRBD1. Trimming cost V 6 bases and J 5 bases; bases outside gene matches: 8. This CDR3 is built from 15 residues. The germline V gene encodes CDR1 SGHAT and CDR2 FQNNGV. This CDR3 reads CASRKPGQGNNEQFF. The CDR3, as DNA: TGTGCCAGCAGGAAACCGGGACAGGGCAACAATGAGCAGTTCTTC.

In its sample, this clonotype was seen many times. The chain employs TRBV4-1 and TRBJ1-2; D is ambiguous. This CDR3 is built from 14 residues. Germline V gene sequence: CDR1 MGHRA, CDR2 YSYEKL. V lost 0 bases and J 2 bases, leaving 7 bases between the germline ends. CDR3: CASSQDRFNYGYTF. CDR3 DNA: TGCGCCAGCAGCCAAGATAGGTTCAACTATGGCTACACCTTC.

This chain links TRBV2 with TRBJ2-7; 7 nucleotides align to TRBD1. Losses at the gene ends were 7 bases for V and 2 bases for J; bases not matched to a gene: 2. The CDR3 is 12 residues long. Germline lookup yields CDR1 SNHLY and CDR2 FYNNEI. Written as DNA, the CDR3 is TGTGCCAGCATAGGACAGGCCTACGAGCAGTACTTC. Translated, it gives CASIGQAYEQYF.

The CDR3 sequence is CASSQDWNYGYTF. The CDR3 DNA sequence: TGTGCCAGCAGCCAAGATTGGAACTATGGCTACACCTTC. The chain is built from TRBV3-1 and TRBJ1-2; D gene uncertain. The V end lost 0 bases, the J end lost 2 bases, and 4 bases lay between the germline ends. The CDR3 consists of 13 residues. CDR1 and CDR2 (germline): LGHDT, YNNKEL (reference sequence).

This sequence joins TRBV3-1 and TRBJ2-4; D unclear. The CDR3 spans 13 residues. Germline V gene lookup returns CDR1 LGHDT and CDR2 YNNKEL (reference sequence). V lost 3 bases and J lost 11, with 14 bases in between. The CDR3 protein is CASSQTPTFVQYF. The CDR3 bases are TGTGCCAGCAGCCAGACCCCTACATTCGTTCAGTACTTC.

The CDR3, as DNA: TGTGCCAGCTCACCGCGGGGGACCAGCACAGATACGCAGTATTTT. It encodes CASSPRGTSTDTQYF. This chain connects TRBV18 to TRBJ2-3; 7 nucleotides match TRBD2. Germline CDR1 KGHSH, CDR2 LQKENI. CDR3 length: 15 amino acids. V gave up 3 bases and J gave up 0 bases; unmatched junction bases: 3.

V and J are TRBV20-1 and TRBJ2-7; 10 bases fit TRBD2. Looked up from germline, CDR1 is DFQATT and CDR2 is SNEGSKA (reference sequence). The CDR3 has 15 residues. V shed 0 bases, J shed 0 bases, and the junction held 2 bases outside the gene matches. This chain's CDR3 is CSAREASGSSYEQYV. CDR3 nucleotides: TGCAGTGCTAGAGAAGCTAGCGGGAGCTCCTACGAGCAGTACGTC.

In this sample, this clonotype turned up many times. The chain employs TRBV12-3 or TRBV12-4 and TRBJ2-3; D uncertain. V was shortened by 7 bases and J by 8 bases, with 7 bases between the two germline ends. The CDR3 consists of 10 residues. As DNA, the CDR3 is TGTGCCAGCATGGGCGGTACGCAGTATTTT. This gives the protein CASMGGTQYF.

There are many counts of this clonotype. This CDR3 reads CASSPRTYNEQFF. As DNA, the CDR3 is TGCGCCAGCAGCCCCCGGACTTACAATGAGCAGTTCTTC. The chain recombines TRBV4-1 with TRBJ2-1, with D possibly being TRBD2 (5 bases). Trimming took 4 bases from V and 4 from J, leaving 8 bases between them. The CDR3 consists of 13 residues. Germline V lookup: CDR1 MGHRA, CDR2 YSYEKL.

In regard to this clonotype: The conserved phenylalanine or tryptophan is not found at the CDR3 terminus, so this likely reflects a read error. The chain links TRBV29-1 to TRBJ2-1; 11 bases are a match to TRBD1. The CDR3 length is 14 residues. The V gene end was trimmed by 5 bases and the J gene end by 6 bases; junction bases not matched to a gene: 6. Per germline, CDR1 SQVTM and CDR2 ANQGSEA. The CDR3 DNA reads as TGCAGCGTTAGGGGACAGGGGGTCTTCAATGAGCAGTTCTCC. The encoded protein is CSVRGQGVFNEQFS.